The 28 T cell receptor beta chains below come from one sample, sequenced in a study of shared T cell receptors in the human thymus. Data came from immunoSEQ multiplex PCR; TCRdb stores just in-frame clones and leaves some out. This sample has 600,000 or so clones, with approximately 87% found just once. The data were also submitted as part of a second study, on human thymus T cells.

Sequenced sample: thymocytes. Receptors were obtained from a boy in the first two years of life with a congenital heart defect.

The gene calls are TRBV28 and TRBJ1-3; D is ambiguous. Germline-derived CDR1 and CDR2 are MDHEN and SYDVKM. The CDR3 has 14 amino acids. Trimming left V 6 bases short and J 2 bases short, with 11 bases between. CDR3 DNA sequence: TGTGCCAGCAGGCTTAGTGCGCCTGGAAACACCATATATTTT. It codes for CASRLSAPGNTIYF.

J is TRBJ2-5 and V is TRBV18, with 8 positions matching TRBD1. The CDR3 contains 14 residues. V was pared by 3 bases and J by 3 bases, with 3 bases of the junction left unmatched. Germline CDR1 KGHSH, CDR2 LQKENI. Here the CDR3 DNA reads TGTGCCAGCTCACCTCCACAGGGGGAAGAGACCCAGTACTTC. Its translation: CASSPPQGEETQYF.

The CDR3 sequence: CASSQDWEGEITSGRRGTQYF. Written as DNA, the CDR3 is TGCGCCAGCAGCCAAGATTGGGAGGGTGAGATTACTAGCGGGAGGCGGGGTACGCAGTATTTT. J is TRBJ2-3 and V is TRBV4-3; 12 bases agree with TRBD2. The CDR3 extends over 21 amino acids. V shed 0 bases and J 8 bases; nucleotides not matched to a gene: 21. Looked up from germline, CDR1 is LGHNA and CDR2 is YSLEER.

DNA of the CDR3: TGCAGCGTTGCGATTCAGGGGGACGTTCGTGGCTACACCTTC. This sequence encodes CSVAIQGDVRGYTF. The chain recombines TRBV29-1 with TRBJ1-2, with TRBD1 matching 7 bases. The V gene end was trimmed by 4 bases and the J gene end by 7 bases; junction bases not matched to a gene: 12. This CDR3 has 14 residues. Germline assignment: CDR1 SQVTM and CDR2 ANQGSEA.

This clone was found once. This chain's CDR3 is CASSQDTAGGPDEQFF. The CDR3 nucleotides read TGCGCCAGCAGCCAAGATACAGCGGGGGGGCCCGATGAGCAGTTCTTC. The rearrangement links TRBV4-1 to TRBJ2-1; TRBD2 matches 10 bases. This CDR3 is built from 16 residues. V was pared by 0 bases and J by 8 bases, with 7 bases of the junction left unmatched. Germline CDR1 MGHRA, CDR2 YSYEKL.

The V gene is TRBV10-1, the J gene TRBJ2-7; 7 positions agree with TRBD1. The CDR3 spans 19 residues. Germline V CDR1 and CDR2: WNHNN, SYGVQD (reference sequence). V lost 0 bases, J lost 2 bases, and 16 bases stayed unmatched. The CDR3 nucleotides are TGCGCCAGCAGTGAGTCGCGGACAGGATTACATTATCAAGCCTACGAGCAGTACTTC. Its protein is CASSESRTGLHYQAYEQYF.

This rearrangement joins TRBV4-3 to TRBJ2-1, with 15 nucleotides matching TRBD2. CDR1 LGHNA and CDR2 YSLEER come from the germline V gene. The CDR3 has 19 amino acids. The ends lost 4 bases at V and 4 bases at J; junction bases unmatched: 11. CDR3 coding DNA: TGCGCCAGCAGCCTACGGACTAGCGGGAGGGATCCTCATTACAATGAGCAGTTCTTC. Residues: CASSLRTSGRDPHYNEQFF.

The genes are TRBV4-3 and TRBJ1-5; D unresolved. This CDR3 is built from 14 residues. Germline CDR1 reads LGHNA; CDR2 reads YSLEER. Trimming left V 0 bases short and J 4 bases short, with 7 bases between. Here the CDR3 DNA reads TGCGCCAGCAGCCAAGATTTGAGGAATCAGCCCCAGCATTTT. Translating it yields CASSQDLRNQPQHF.

The chain links TRBV4-1 to TRBJ2-3; D is perhaps TRBD1 (5 bases). This CDR3 is built from 15 residues. V was clipped by 3 bases and J by 2 bases, with 12 bases between them. The germline V gene has CDR1 MGHRA and CDR2 YSYEKL. For the CDR3, the DNA is TGCGCCAGCAGCCACGAGGACACAAACACAGATACGCAGTATTTT. Translated: CASSHEDTNTDTQYF.

This chain joins TRBV27 and TRBJ1-5, with 8 bases lining up with TRBD1. Germline trimming cut 6 bases from V and 0 bases from J; bases unmatched to any gene: 10. Germline values: CDR1 MNHEY, CDR2 SMNVEV (reference sequence). The CDR3 is 17 amino acids. The DNA for the CDR3 is TGTGCCAGCAGCCCCGGGACAGGAAAATATAGCAATCAGCCCCAGCATTTT. Its protein product is CASSPGTGKYSNQPQHF.

The V gene is TRBV27, the J gene TRBJ1-5, with a tentative D call TRBD1 (5 bases). The CDR3 runs 14 residues. V was trimmed by 6 bases and J by 4 bases, leaving 13 bases between them. Germline CDR1 MNHEY, CDR2 SMNVEV (reference sequence). CDR3 bases: TGTGCCAGCAGCGACCAGGGTCAGAATCAGCCCCAGCATTTT. Residues: CASSDQGQNQPQHF.

The chain carries TRBV4-2 and TRBJ2-3; 13 nucleotides line up with TRBD2. CDR1 LGHNA and CDR2 YNFKEQ come from the germline V gene. CDR3 length: 18 residues. Losses at the gene ends were 1 base for V and 0 bases for J; bases not matched to a gene: 4. CDR3: CASSQGTSGGPSTDTQYF. The CDR3 nucleotides are TGTGCCAGCAGCCAAGGGACTAGCGGGGGACCTAGCACAGATACGCAGTATTTT.

The J gene is TRBJ2-1, the V gene TRBV6-5; a weak D match, TRBD2 (5 bases). Germline-derived CDR1 and CDR2 are MNHEY and SVGAGI. V was cut by 7 bases and J by 7 bases, with 14 bases left in between. The length of the CDR3 is 13 residues. The CDR3 DNA follows: TGTGCCAGCACCTTACTAGGTAGGAATGAGCAGTTCTTC. Its protein product is CASTLLGRNEQFF.

The count of this clone is one. The chain combines TRBV25-1 with TRBJ2-2; D possibly corresponds to TRBD2 (7 bases). The CDR3 is 16 amino acids. The V and J ends lost 6 bases and 4 bases respectively, with 18 bases between them. The V gene's germline CDR1 is MGHDK and CDR2 SYGVNS. The CDR3 loop reads CASRLLRGGGTGELFF. CDR3 coding DNA: TGTGCCAGCAGGCTACTGCGAGGGGGGGGCACCGGGGAGCTGTTTTTT.

Only one count was recorded for this clone. The rearrangement joins TRBV5-6 to TRBJ1-2, with TRBD1 matching over 7 bases. This CDR3 has 15 residues. Germline CDR1 is SGHDT and CDR2 is YYEEEE. The V and J ends lost 5 bases and 2 bases, in that order; junction bases with no gene match: 9. The CDR3 sequence is CASSSPGQTNYGYTF. DNA for the CDR3: TGTGCCAGCAGTTCTCCGGGACAGACAAACTATGGCTACACCTTC.

V usage is TRBV29-1 and J usage is TRBJ2-4; 10 bases agree with TRBD1. The germline gives CDR1 SQVTM, CDR2 ANQGSEA. The CDR3 consists of 19 residues. The V segment lost 8 bases and the J segment 1 base; nucleotides outside the gene matches: 20. The DNA for the CDR3 is TGCAGCTCTGTAATATTTGGACAGGGGGAACGAGAGGCCAAAAACATTCAGTACTTC. Protein product: CSSVIFGQGEREAKNIQYF.

The CDR3: CASSQGGRANTDTQYF. The CDR3 DNA follows: TGCGCCAGCAGCCAGGGCGGGAGGGCCAACACAGATACGCAGTATTTT. This chain joins TRBV4-3 and TRBJ2-3, with 9 bases fitting TRBD2. This CDR3 is 16 amino acids long. Germline V gene data show CDR1 as LGHNA and CDR2 as YSLEER. The junction had 6 bases not matched to a gene; V was cut back by 3 bases and J by 2 bases.

The chain employs TRBV27 and TRBJ2-1; 8 positions agree with TRBD1. CDR3 length equals 16 residues. V shed 5 bases and J 0 bases; nucleotides not matched to a gene: 6. CDR1 and CDR2 from the germline V gene are MNHEY and SMNVEV (reference sequence). Here the CDR3 reads CASSGRTGFSYNEQFF. The DNA of the CDR3 is TGTGCCAGCAGTGGCCGGACAGGGTTCTCCTACAATGAGCAGTTCTTC.

V usage is TRBV6-1 and J usage is TRBJ2-3, with 12 bases that match TRBD2. The CDR3 runs 17 residues. Trimming at V came to 4 bases and at J to 3 bases, leaving 8 bases not matched to a gene. Per the germline V gene, CDR1 is MNHNS and CDR2 is SASEGT. CDR3 in DNA: TGTGCCAGCAGTGGGGCTAGCGGGGGGGAAATAACAGATACGCAGTATTTT. This gives the protein CASSGASGGEITDTQYF.

This chain's CDR3 is CASSYADSEQYF. DNA of the CDR3: TGTGCCAGCAGCTATGCTGACAGCGAGCAGTACTTC. This chain uses TRBV7-2 with TRBJ2-7, with D tentatively TRBD1 (5 bases). The CDR3 is made up of 12 amino acids. Germline CDR1 reads SGHTA; CDR2 reads FQGNSA. Between the trimmed V and J ends, which lost 4 bases and 6 bases, there was a span of 10 bases.

The chain recombines TRBV4-3 with TRBJ2-7, with TRBD1 matching 9 bases. Germline CDR1 reads LGHNA; CDR2 reads YSLEER. After removal of 3 bases from V and 6 bases from J, the junction contained 15 bases not matched to a gene. This CDR3 is 17 amino acids long. DNA of the CDR3: TGCGCCAGCAGCCATAAACTCGACAGGGGGGAGTTGGTCGAGCAGTACTTC. This encodes CASSHKLDRGELVEQYF.

This clone was seen more than once but under ten times. Written as DNA, the CDR3 is TGCAGTGCTAAGGACTCCCTCGAGCAGTACTTC. Its protein product is CSAKDSLEQYF. The chain combines TRBV20-1 with TRBJ2-7, with D perhaps matching TRBD2 (5 bases). Germline loops: CDR1 DFQATT, CDR2 SNEGSKA (reference sequence). This CDR3 has 11 residues. V was shortened by 4 bases and J by 6 bases, with 10 bases between the two germline ends.

J is TRBJ1-1 and V is TRBV30, with a weak D call TRBD1 (5 bases). The germline V gene encodes CDR1 GTSNPN and CDR2 SVGIG (reference sequence). This CDR3 spans 13 amino acids. V dropped 2 bases and J dropped 2 bases, with 9 bases sitting between them. CDR3 residues: CAWSFTGNTEAFF. The CDR3 DNA follows: TGTGCCTGGAGTTTTACAGGAAACACTGAAGCTTTCTTT.

V gene TRBV7-8 combines with J gene TRBJ1-1; TRBD1 matches 10 bases. The germline CDR1 and CDR2 sequences are SGHVS and FQNEAQ. V was clipped by 2 bases and J by 1 base; unmatched bases: 10. The CDR3 contains 18 residues. The CDR3, as DNA: TGTGCCAGCAGCTTACCCCCTAGACAGGGGGCGTCGAACACTGAAGCTTTCTTT. It codes for CASSLPPRQGASNTEAFF. Full variable domain (missing parts from reference TRBV7-8 and TRBJ1-1): GAGVSQSPRYKVAKRGQDVALRCDPISGHVSLFWYQQALGQGPEFLTYFQNEAQLDKSGLPSDRFFAERPEGSVSTLKIQRTQQEDSAVYLCASSLPPRQGASNTEAFFGQGTRLTVV.

The gene calls are TRBV6-5 and TRBJ2-2, with TRBD1 matching over 9 bases. Germline V CDR1 and CDR2: MNHEY, SVGAGI. V lost 4 bases and J lost 5; bases outside the gene matches: 5. The CDR3 loop spans 15 amino acids. The CDR3 loop is CASSLGQGYTGELFF. CDR3 coding DNA: TGTGCCAGCAGTTTGGGACAGGGTTATACCGGGGAGCTGTTTTTT.

This chain uses TRBV10-2 with TRBJ2-1; a weak D match, TRBD1 (6 bases). The V end lost 2 bases, the J end lost 7 bases, and 12 bases lay between the germline ends. Germline V gene data show CDR1 as WSHSY and CDR2 as SAAADI. The CDR3 consists of 14 residues. CDR3 DNA: TGCGCCAGCAGTGAGCTGGGGGCAGTGAATGAGCAGTTCTTC. This gives the protein CASSELGAVNEQFF.

The chain carries TRBV29-1 and TRBJ1-2; D gene uncertain. V lost 5 bases to trimming and J lost 4 bases, with 8 bases between them. There are 11 residues in the CDR3. Germline CDR1 reads SQVTM; CDR2 reads ANQGSEA. CDR3 in DNA: TGCAGCGTTTGGGCCTTCTATGGCTACACCTTC. As protein: CSVWAFYGYTF.

Concerning this clone itself: One junction end does not reproduce the germline sequence, and a read error may be involved. This chain connects TRBV6-6 to TRBJ1-2; D gene uncertain. Germline loops: CDR1 MNHNY, CDR2 SVGAGI (reference sequence). The CDR3 is 13 residues long. This chain's CDR3 is CASRRIGISGRCF. In DNA form, the CDR3 reads TGTGCCAGCAGAAGAATCGGGATCTCCGGCCGCTGCTTC.